This T cell receptor beta chain is drawn from a study of blood T cell repertoires in COVID-19. Study context: Nucleic acid was either cDNA or gDNA, and it came from T cells, B-cell-depleted T cells, or PBMCs.

The CDR3 totals 19 residues. J was trimmed by 1 base and V by 0 bases; bases with no gene match: 8. Per germline, CDR1 LNHNV and CDR2 YYDKDF (reference sequence). Only in-frame clones appear in the TCRdb table, and some are missing; sequencing was by immunoSEQ multiplex PCR. Of around 190,000 clones listed, around 80% are singletons. This chain joins TRBV15 and TRBJ2-5; the match to TRBD2 covers 13 bases. The source is a human donor in a cohort sampled during active COVID-19. Sequencing input: peripheral blood. The CDR3 here is CATSRDWGGTSGIQETQYF. The DNA of the CDR3 is TGTGCCACCAGCAGAGATTGGGGCGGGACTAGCGGGATCCAAGAGACCCAGTACTTC.